Presented here are 32 T cell receptor beta chains from one specimen sequenced in a study of cytomegalovirus exposure and HLA in healthy donors. PCR primers comprised 60 Vbeta and 13 Jbeta primers. Clones were sequenced by immunoSEQ multiplex PCR, and TCRdb holds only the in-frame ones, with some missing. The table for this sample gives 65,000 to 85,000 clones. The source material was PBMCs. The receptor source for this set is a female donor in good health and CMV-seropositive.

The CDR3 nucleotides read TGTGCCAGTAGTACCCGGACTAGGGGCCACGAGCAGTACTTC. Its translation: CASSTRTRGHEQYF. This chain uses TRBV19 with TRBJ2-7; the match to TRBD2 covers 7 bases. From germline, CDR1 is LNHDA and CDR2 SQIVND (reference sequence). This CDR3 contains 14 residues. The V segment lost 4 bases and the J segment 5 bases; nucleotides outside the gene matches: 8.

The chain uses TRBV5-1 and TRBJ1-3; the D is unclear. V lost 5 bases to trimming and J lost 8 bases, with 8 bases between them. Germline CDR1 and CDR2: SGHRS and YFSETQ. The CDR3 is 11 amino acids. CDR3 loop: CASREFDTIYF. For the CDR3, the DNA is TGCGCCAGCAGAGAGTTCGACACCATATATTTT.

V gene TRBV19 combines with J gene TRBJ2-3; D gene ambiguous. Between the trimmed V and J ends, which lost 3 bases and 5 bases, there was a span of 9 bases. CDR3 size: 13 residues. Germline CDR1 LNHDA, CDR2 SQIVND (reference sequence). CDR3 protein: CASSIRLEDTQYF. CDR3 nucleotide sequence: TGTGCCAGTAGTATCCGACTGGAAGATACGCAGTATTTT.

CDR3 loop: CASSQESGAPGEQYF. The DNA of the CDR3 is TGCGCCAGCAGCCAAGAATCGGGAGCCCCTGGGGAGCAGTACTTC. This chain links TRBV4-3 with TRBJ2-7, with D perhaps TRBD2 (6 bases). The CDR3 is 15 amino acids. The V end was cut by 0 bases, the J end by 7 bases, with 16 bases between. In germline, CDR1 is LGHNA, CDR2 YSLEER.

V gene TRBV4-3 combines with J gene TRBJ1-1, with D tentatively TRBD1 (6 bases). The V gene lost 0 bases and the J gene lost 13 bases, with 18 bases spanning the gap. The CDR3 covers 14 residues. The germline V gene has CDR1 LGHNA and CDR2 YSLEER. The chain's CDR3 is CASSQEIASQGRFF. For the CDR3, the DNA is TGCGCCAGCAGCCAAGAAATTGCATCGCAGGGGCGTTTCTTT.

The gene calls are TRBV18 and TRBJ2-5, with 7 nucleotides matching TRBD2. The J segment lost 4 bases and the V segment lost 3 bases, leaving 5 bases of the junction unmatched. CDR1 KGHSH and CDR2 LQKENI come from the germline V gene. CDR3 size: 14 residues. CDR3 sequence reads: CASSPGGSRETQYF. The CDR3 DNA sequence: TGTGCCAGCTCACCGGGGGGGTCCAGAGAGACCCAGTACTTC.

The rearrangement links TRBV7-2 to TRBJ2-7, with D tentatively TRBD2 (5 bases). The CDR3 has 13 residues. The V and J ends lost 5 bases and 3 bases respectively, with 11 bases between them. Germline V gene lookup returns CDR1 SGHTA and CDR2 FQGNSA. CDR3 bases: TGTGCCAGCAGCCCGGGCGGGCACTACGAGCAGTACTTC. Translating gives CASSPGGHYEQYF.

The gene calls are TRBV11-2 and TRBJ1-2; D remains unclear. V gave up 1 base and J gave up 4 bases, with 10 bases separating them. The CDR3 totals 14 residues. Germline V gene lookup returns CDR1 SGHAT and CDR2 FQNNGV. Here the CDR3 DNA reads TGTGCCAGCAGCTTAGTTGAGGGAGGCTATGGCTACACCTTC. It yields the protein CASSLVEGGYGYTF.

This rearrangement joins TRBV27 to TRBJ1-1; 10 bases fit TRBD1. Germline V lookup: CDR1 MNHEY, CDR2 SMNVEV (reference sequence). Germline trimming cut 3 bases from V and 4 bases from J; bases unmatched to any gene: 8. CDR3 length: 16 residues. Here the CDR3 DNA reads TGTGCCAGCAGTTTGAGGCCGACAGGGGGCTTCACTGAAGCTTTCTTT. It specifies CASSLRPTGGFTEAFF.

The V call is TRBV15, the J call TRBJ2-7; 9 nucleotides agree with TRBD1. The CDR3 is 15 amino acids. V shed 0 bases, J shed 3 bases, and the junction held 3 bases outside the gene matches. In germline, CDR1 is LNHNV, CDR2 YYDKDF (reference sequence). CDR3 DNA: TGTGCCACCAGCAGAGATCTGGACAGGGGCTACGAGCAGTACTTC. The encoded protein is CATSRDLDRGYEQYF.

The genes are TRBV4-3 and TRBJ1-1; D gene unclear. The germline V and J ends were trimmed by 0 bases and 6 bases, with 11 bases remaining between them. The CDR3 contains 14 residues. In germline, CDR1 is LGHNA, CDR2 YSLEER. The DNA of the CDR3 is TGCGCCAGCAGCCAAGATCCGCGGAATCCTGAAGCTTTCTTT. The encoded protein is CASSQDPRNPEAFF.

V gene TRBV4-3 combines with J gene TRBJ2-7, with a weak D call TRBD1 (5 bases). Per germline, CDR1 LGHNA and CDR2 YSLEER. Trimming pared 2 bases from V and 2 bases from J, leaving 7 bases between. CDR3 length: 13 amino acids. The CDR3 nucleotides are TGCGCCAGCAGCCAAACAGGAACCTACGAGCAGTACTTC. This codes for CASSQTGTYEQYF.

The CDR3 nucleotides read TGTGCCAGCAGTTCCCGCACCGGGGAGCTGTTTTTT. Its protein product is CASSSRTGELFF. This chain links TRBV28 with TRBJ2-2, with D unresolved. This CDR3 is built from 12 residues. The V end was cut by 4 bases, the J end by 4 bases, with 4 bases between. Germline CDR1 and CDR2: MDHEN and SYDVKM.

V gene TRBV7-2 combines with J gene TRBJ2-5; a weak D match, TRBD1 (6 bases). The CDR3 sequence is 13 residues long. The V end was cut by 4 bases, the J end by 2 bases, with 8 bases between. The germline V gene encodes CDR1 SGHTA and CDR2 FQGNSA. The CDR3 here is CASSYRVQETQYF. CDR3 coding DNA: TGTGCCAGCAGCTACAGGGTACAAGAGACCCAGTACTTC.

V is TRBV30 and J is TRBJ1-1; TRBD1 agrees at 11 bases. V lost 0 bases and J lost 5; bases outside the gene matches: 2. The CDR3 covers 14 residues. Germline loops: CDR1 GTSNPN, CDR2 SVGIG (reference sequence). This CDR3 reads CAWSVGTGGTEAFF. The CDR3 DNA reads as TGTGCCTGGAGTGTCGGGACAGGGGGAACTGAAGCTTTCTTT.

The CDR3 nucleotides read TGTGCCAGCAGCTTAGGCCTGGGCCACCAAGAGACCCAGTACTTC. It encodes CASSLGLGHQETQYF. V usage is TRBV7-2 and J usage is TRBJ2-5, with unresolved D. From germline, CDR1 is SGHTA and CDR2 FQGNSA. The CDR3 loop spans 15 amino acids. Trimming shortened V by 1 base and J by 0 bases, and 9 bases separated the two germline ends.

V usage is TRBV29-1 and J usage is TRBJ2-7; 9 bases are a match to TRBD1. CDR1 and CDR2 from the germline V gene are SQVTM and ANQGSEA. V trimming: 4 bases; J trimming: 2 bases; junction bases outside the gene matches: 6. This CDR3 contains 14 residues. The CDR3 DNA sequence: TGCAGCGTTGTCCCGGGACAGGGAGCCTACGAGCAGTACTTC. As protein: CSVVPGQGAYEQYF.

The J gene is TRBJ2-1, the V gene TRBV6-5; possible D gene TRBD1, 5 bases. V lost 2 bases to trimming and J lost 5 bases, with 7 bases between them. Germline V gene sequence: CDR1 MNHEY, CDR2 SVGAGI. This CDR3 region has 13 residues. For the CDR3, the DNA is TGTGCCAGCAGTTACACAGGAGACAATGAGCAGTTCTTC. Its protein product is CASSYTGDNEQFF.

V usage is TRBV7-2 and J usage is TRBJ2-3; D remains ambiguous. The CDR3 is 11 amino acids. The V end was cut by 1 base, the J end by 10 bases, with 6 bases between. Germline V lookup: CDR1 SGHTA, CDR2 FQGNSA. CDR3 nucleotides: TGTGCCAGCAGCTTAGGAGAAGCGCAGTATTTT. Residues: CASSLGEAQYF.

The chain carries TRBV10-2 and TRBJ2-2; D perhaps matches TRBD2 (6 bases). The V and J ends lost 7 bases and 4 bases respectively, with 13 bases between them. This CDR3 is 14 amino acids long. Per germline, CDR1 WSHSY and CDR2 SAAADI. Here the CDR3 reads CASMPFGGTGELFF. Written as DNA, the CDR3 is TGCGCCAGCATGCCATTCGGGGGCACCGGGGAGCTGTTTTTT.

This chain joins TRBV18 and TRBJ1-1, with 9 bases that match TRBD1. The CDR3 covers 17 residues. The germline CDR1 and CDR2 sequences are KGHSH and LQKENI. V was clipped by 4 bases and J by 4 bases; unmatched bases: 13. CDR3 sequence reads: CASSRLIPGQGGTEAFF. Here the CDR3 DNA reads TGTGCCAGCTCACGATTAATACCGGGACAGGGAGGCACTGAAGCTTTCTTT.

V gene TRBV5-4 combines with J gene TRBJ2-5, with 8 nucleotides matching TRBD2. J was trimmed by 2 bases and V by 2 bases; bases with no gene match: 2. Germline V gene sequence: CDR1 SGHNT, CDR2 YYREEE (reference sequence). There are 14 residues in the CDR3. CDR3 sequence reads: CASSLRGGQETQYF. Here the CDR3 DNA reads TGTGCCAGCAGCTTACGGGGGGGTCAAGAGACCCAGTACTTC.

The chain recombines TRBV7-9 with TRBJ2-1; 10 bases are a match to TRBD1. Trimming at V came to 9 bases and at J to 8 bases, leaving 7 bases not matched to a gene. Germline V lookup: CDR1 SEHNR, CDR2 FQNEAQ (reference sequence). The CDR3 spans 13 residues. CDR3 sequence: CASRDRGGHEQFF. CDR3 coding DNA: TGTGCCAGTCGGGACAGGGGAGGTCATGAGCAGTTCTTC.

The chain is built from TRBV7-2 and TRBJ2-7; TRBD1 matches 10 bases. Trimming removed 5 bases from V and 3 bases from J; junction bases left unmatched: 7. The CDR3 is 15 residues long. The V gene's germline CDR1 is SGHTA and CDR2 FQGNSA. CDR3: CASSPRDRGRYEQYF. In DNA, the CDR3 is TGTGCCAGCAGCCCACGGGACAGGGGTCGCTACGAGCAGTACTTC.

V and J are TRBV6-6 and TRBJ2-7; D remains unclear. Germline V CDR1 and CDR2: MNHNY, SVGAGI (reference sequence). This CDR3 comprises 14 residues. Trimming left V 4 bases short and J 0 bases short, with 10 bases between. The CDR3 DNA sequence: TGTGCCAGCAGTTCTACCACTATCTCCTACGAGCAGTACTTC. Protein product: CASSSTTISYEQYF.

This chain links TRBV4-3 with TRBJ1-2; no firm D call. The V gene's germline CDR1 is LGHNA and CDR2 YSLEER. V lost 0 bases to trimming and J lost 4 bases, with 18 bases between them. The CDR3 has 17 amino acids. The CDR3 region is CASSQERGLNGGYGYTF. CDR3 bases: TGCGCCAGCAGCCAAGAACGGGGTCTTAATGGCGGCTATGGCTACACCTTC.

The rearrangement joins TRBV7-9 to TRBJ1-2; TRBD1 is a possible D gene (5 bases). V was clipped by 5 bases and J by 8 bases, with 15 bases between them. This CDR3 has 13 amino acids. Germline V gives CDR1 SEHNR, CDR2 FQNEAQ (reference sequence). The CDR3 sequence: CASSERGGGGYTF. For the CDR3, the DNA is TGTGCCAGCAGCGAACGTGGGGGGGGAGGCTACACCTTC.

The J gene is TRBJ2-7, the V gene TRBV30; 9 nucleotides align to TRBD1. Losses at the gene ends were 5 bases for V and 6 bases for J; bases not matched to a gene: 8. CDR3 length: 13 amino acids. Germline V lookup: CDR1 GTSNPN, CDR2 SVGIG (reference sequence). Here the CDR3 DNA reads TGTGCCTGGGCCGGGACAGGGATTGGCGAGCAGTACTTC. It yields the protein CAWAGTGIGEQYF.

Here the CDR3 DNA reads TGTGCCAGCAGTTTCATGCAGGGATTGCCTGAAGCTTTCTTT. This encodes CASSFMQGLPEAFF. The rearrangement joins TRBV28 to TRBJ1-1, with D possibly matching TRBD1 (5 bases). V lost 3 bases and J 6 bases, leaving 14 bases between the germline ends. Germline lookup yields CDR1 MDHEN and CDR2 SYDVKM. CDR3 size: 14 residues. Variable domain in full (rest from reference TRBV28 and TRBJ1-1): DVKVTQSSRYLVKRTGEKVFLECVQDMDHENMFWYRQDPGLGLRLIYFSYDVKMKEKGDIPEGYSVSREKKERFSLILESASTNQTSMYLCASSFMQGLPEAFFGQGTRLTVV.

V usage is TRBV6-6 and J usage is TRBJ2-7, with TRBD1 matching over 8 bases. From germline, CDR1 is MNHNY and CDR2 SVGAGI (reference sequence). The CDR3 length is 13 residues. The junction had 12 bases not matched to a gene; V was cut back by 5 bases and J by 12 bases. The CDR3: CASSRGTGGVGYF. The CDR3 DNA reads TGTGCCAGCAGTCGCGGGACAGGTGGGGTTGGGTACTTC.

V and J are TRBV28 and TRBJ1-1; weak D call: TRBD1 (6 bases). Deletions cut 5 bases from V and 3 bases from J, with 10 bases between. Germline assignment: CDR1 MDHEN and CDR2 SYDVKM. This CDR3 region has 13 residues. The CDR3 coding sequence is TGTGCCAGCAGTAGGGGGTCGGACACTGAAGCTTTCTTT. Translating it yields CASSRGSDTEAFF.

The chain has TRBV18 and TRBJ2-6, with a possible D match to TRBD2 (6 bases). Germline V gene sequence: CDR1 KGHSH, CDR2 LQKENI. CDR3 length: 19 amino acids. V was shortened by 3 bases and J by 1 base, with 19 bases between the two germline ends. DNA of the CDR3: TGTGCCAGCTCACCTAATGAGATTCCGGCGGGATCTGGGGCCAACGTCCTGACTTTC. Its translation: CASSPNEIPAGSGANVLTF.